What follows is one T cell receptor (beta chain) and its context. The sample originates from a study of PD-L1 blockade in urothelial cancer. About the study: Anywhere from 0 to 3 prior chemotherapy regimens had been received by patients. Blood analysis occurred 3 weeks (second dose) and 6 weeks after treatment start.

Only in-frame clones appear in the TCRdb table, and some are missing; sequencing was by immunoSEQ multiplex PCR. The profile shows more than 90,000 clones, about 91% of them singletons. CDR3 length: 15 amino acids. The V end was cut by 6 bases, the J end by 0 bases, with 14 bases between. Germline CDR1 reads SQVTM; CDR2 reads ANQGSEA. Time point given: peripheral blood 6 weeks after treatment start. Urothelial carcinoma in patients was locally advanced or metastatic. V is TRBV29-1 and J is TRBJ2-2, with a tentative D call TRBD1 (6 bases). This clonotype was sampled from a man aged 60 to 69 with urothelial cancer. The source material was PBMCs, sampled around atezolizumab (anti-PD-L1) treatment. CDR3 DNA: TGCAGCGTGGGCCGGGACACCGCGAACACCGGGGAGCTGTTTTTT. Its protein is CSVGRDTANTGELFF.